Presented here are 27 T cell receptor beta chains from one specimen sequenced in a study of CD8+ T cells in alopecia areata. Sequencing used cDNA as its template, made by extracting RNA and reverse transcribing it. Measured with immunoSEQ multiplex PCR; TCRdb has only the in-frame clones, and not every one. The data hold 150,000 or so clones, with about 70% observed a single time. The source material was CD8+ T cells sorted from blood, sampled at week 0. The receptors here all came from a human donor with alopecia areata.

V and J are TRBV5-1 and TRBJ1-1, with D possibly matching TRBD1 (5 bases). This CDR3 has 13 amino acids. V shed 0 bases and J shed 4 bases, with 7 bases lying between them. Per the germline V gene, CDR1 is SGHRS and CDR2 is YFSETQ. DNA for the CDR3: TGCGCCAGCAGCTTGGGACAGATCACTGAAGCTTTCTTT. It encodes CASSLGQITEAFF.

V is TRBV15 and J is TRBJ2-7; D may be TRBD1 (5 bases). This CDR3 comprises 13 residues. V was clipped by 5 bases and J by 3 bases, with 11 bases between them. The germline V gene has CDR1 LNHNV and CDR2 YYDKDF (reference sequence). This CDR3 is CATSRQTNYEQYF. In DNA form, the CDR3 reads TGTGCCACCAGCCGACAGACCAACTACGAGCAGTACTTC.

V and J are TRBV2 and TRBJ2-7, with D tentatively TRBD2 (6 bases). The CDR3 contains 14 residues. The V gene lost 0 bases and the J gene lost 3 bases, with 9 bases spanning the gap. Germline assignment: CDR1 SNHLY and CDR2 FYNNEI. The CDR3 region is CASSEALGGYEQYF. CDR3 DNA sequence: TGTGCCAGCAGTGAAGCGTTGGGGGGCTACGAGCAGTACTTC.

The sample holds a few counts of this clone. The rearrangement links TRBV4-1 to TRBJ1-1; D not resolved. V gave up 1 base and J gave up 3 bases, with 9 bases separating them. CDR1 and CDR2 (germline): MGHRA, YSYEKL. CDR3 length: 14 residues. CDR3: CASSQGVLDTEAFF. CDR3 sequence (DNA): TGCGCCAGCAGCCAAGGAGTCTTGGACACTGAAGCTTTCTTT.

V usage is TRBV4-2 and J usage is TRBJ2-3, with D perhaps TRBD1 or TRBD2 (5 bases each). Trimming left V 7 bases short and J 6 bases short, with 8 bases between. The CDR3 spans 11 residues. From germline, CDR1 is LGHNA and CDR2 YNFKEQ. The CDR3 bases are TGTGCCAGCACCTGGGGGGATACGCAGTATTTT. Protein product: CASTWGDTQYF.

The chain employs TRBV23-1 and TRBJ2-7, with D perhaps being TRBD1 or TRBD2 (5 bases each). TRBV23-1 falls under the ORF class, with uncertain function. Trimming pared 0 bases from V and 0 bases from J, leaving 9 bases between. CDR3 length: 15 residues. The CDR3 here is CASSQSSGSSYEQYF. The DNA for the CDR3 is TGCGCCAGCAGTCAATCTTCAGGGAGCTCCTACGAGCAGTACTTC.

This clone appeared a few times. The chain recombines TRBV19 with TRBJ1-1; no clear D gene. The CDR3 consists of 11 residues. Germline V lookup: CDR1 LNHDA, CDR2 SQIVND (reference sequence). V was shortened by 9 bases and J by 7 bases, with 12 bases between the two germline ends. This CDR3 is CASLGRNEAFF. The CDR3 region has the DNA TGTGCCAGCCTTGGGCGGAATGAAGCTTTCTTT.

In this sample, this clone turned up a few times. The chain uses TRBV18 and TRBJ2-6, with 9 positions matching TRBD1. Germline CDR1 reads KGHSH; CDR2 reads LQKENI. V shed 3 bases, J shed 4 bases, and the junction held 10 bases outside the gene matches. CDR3 length: 18 residues. The CDR3 region has the DNA TGTGCCAGCTCACCCAGTCCCGGGACAGGGACCGGGGCCAACGTCCTGACTTTC. Protein product: CASSPSPGTGTGANVLTF.

This sequence joins TRBV15 and TRBJ1-1; TRBD1 is a possible D gene (5 bases). The length of the CDR3 is 14 residues. Germline V gives CDR1 LNHNV, CDR2 YYDKDF (reference sequence). V was clipped by 4 bases and J by 4 bases, with 13 bases between them. The CDR3 here is CATSTKRGGTEAFF. The CDR3 coding sequence is TGTGCCACCAGCACAAAACGCGGGGGCACTGAAGCTTTCTTT.

V gene TRBV29-1 combines with J gene TRBJ1-2; weak D call: TRBD1 (5 bases). Germline V CDR1 and CDR2: SQVTM, ANQGSEA. V shed 2 bases and J shed 7 bases, with 17 bases lying between them. The CDR3 is 14 amino acids. The CDR3 DNA follows: TGCAGCGTTGAACTCGGACATTCGTATAGTGGCTACACCTTC. Encoded protein: CSVELGHSYSGYTF.

The chain has TRBV5-1 and TRBJ2-3, with D possibly TRBD2 on 6 matching bases. The CDR3 length is 15 residues. Germline CDR1 reads SGHRS; CDR2 reads YFSETQ. V gave up 6 bases and J gave up 4 bases, with 18 bases separating them. The DNA of the CDR3 is TGCGCCAGCAACGGGTTTGCGGGGATGGCAGATACGCAGTATTTT. Protein: CASNGFAGMADTQYF.

The chain is built from TRBV7-9 and TRBJ1-5; 9 nucleotides agree with TRBD1. CDR1 SEHNR and CDR2 FQNEAQ come from the germline V gene (reference sequence). The V segment lost 4 bases and the J segment 6 bases; nucleotides outside the gene matches: 1. The CDR3 is 13 residues long. In DNA, the CDR3 is TGTGCCAGCAGCTGGGGACAGGGTCAGCCCCAGCATTTT. The encoded protein is CASSWGQGQPQHF.

This rearrangement joins TRBV27 to TRBJ1-6; no definite D call. The length of the CDR3 is 12 residues. CDR1 is MNHEY and CDR2 is SMNVEV in the germline V gene (reference sequence). The V and J ends lost 6 bases and 12 bases respectively, with 12 bases between them. CDR3 amino acids: CASSPRGQPLHF. The DNA of the CDR3 is TGTGCCAGCAGCCCCCGGGGTCAACCCCTCCACTTT.

This rearrangement joins TRBV7-6 to TRBJ1-5, with 10 bases fitting TRBD1. Germline V gene data show CDR1 as SGHVS and CDR2 as FNYEAQ. Trimming removed 3 bases from V and 7 bases from J; junction bases left unmatched: 9. This CDR3 has 16 residues. The CDR3 spells CASSFAPGQGYQPQHF. The CDR3 DNA reads TGTGCCAGCAGCTTCGCACCGGGACAGGGGTACCAGCCCCAGCATTTT.

CDR3: CASSFEGGEGYF. CDR3 DNA sequence: TGTGCCAGCAGCTTCGAGGGGGGCGAGGGGTACTTC. V gene TRBV7-6 combines with J gene TRBJ2-5; D may correspond to TRBD1 or TRBD2 (6 bases each). CDR3 length: 12 residues. Germline CDR1 and CDR2: SGHVS and FNYEAQ. Trimming cost V 3 bases and J 13 bases, with 15 bases left between them.

V usage is TRBV5-1 and J usage is TRBJ2-7; D could derive from TRBD1 or TRBD2 (6 bases each). V was trimmed by 0 bases and J by 4 bases, leaving 17 bases between them. In germline, CDR1 is SGHRS, CDR2 YFSETQ. CDR3 length equals 16 residues. CDR3 amino acids: CASSLVARGRKYEQYF. The CDR3 DNA reads as TGCGCCAGCAGCTTGGTCGCCCGGGGGCGGAAGTACGAGCAGTACTTC.

This clone appeared a single time. This chain joins TRBV6-5 and TRBJ2-3; TRBD2 agrees at 12 bases. In germline, CDR1 is MNHEY, CDR2 SVGAGI. Trimming cost V 6 bases and J 2 bases; bases outside gene matches: 3. This CDR3 spans 15 amino acids. CDR3: CASSLAGGPTDTQYF. The CDR3 nucleotides read TGTGCCAGCAGCCTAGCGGGGGGGCCCACAGATACGCAGTATTTT.

V usage is TRBV7-9 and J usage is TRBJ1-5; 8 bases are shared with TRBD1. This CDR3 comprises 16 residues. Looked up from germline, CDR1 is SEHNR and CDR2 is FQNEAQ (reference sequence). Losses at the gene ends were 5 bases for V and 3 bases for J; bases not matched to a gene: 9. In DNA form, the CDR3 reads TGTGCCAGCAGCGAGACAGGGGAAGGGGACAATCAGCCCCAGCATTTT. As protein: CASSETGEGDNQPQHF.

The V gene is TRBV29-1, the J gene TRBJ2-7; the D call may be TRBD1 or TRBD2 (5 bases each). Germline-derived CDR1 and CDR2 are SQVTM and ANQGSEA. The CDR3 loop spans 13 amino acids. V lost 4 bases, J lost 4 bases, and 14 bases lay in between. The CDR3 region is CSVGGSKGYEQYF. The CDR3 DNA sequence: TGCAGCGTTGGGGGGTCGAAGGGTTACGAGCAGTACTTC.

The chain carries TRBV13 and TRBJ1-6; D is perhaps TRBD1 (6 bases). CDR3 size: 18 residues. Looked up from germline, CDR1 is PRHDT and CDR2 is FYEKMQ (reference sequence). With 2 bases removed from V and 7 bases from J, the gap between germline ends came to 21 bases. CDR3 in amino acids: CASSLNRVATVGNSPLHF. CDR3 sequence (DNA): TGTGCCAGCAGCTTAAACAGGGTGGCAACGGTTGGAAATTCACCCCTCCACTTT.

On this clone itself: Within the sample, other DNA sequences also encode this same CDR3. V usage is TRBV5-6 and J usage is TRBJ2-3; D uncertain. V was shortened by 0 bases and J by 5 bases, with 4 bases between the two germline ends. Germline lookup yields CDR1 SGHDT and CDR2 YYEEEE. The CDR3 runs to 12 residues. CDR3 DNA: TGTGCCAGCAGCTTGGGCGGAGATACGCAGTATTTT. Its protein product is CASSLGGDTQYF. Supplemented by reference TRBV5-6 and TRBJ2-3, the full variable domain reads DAGVTQSPTHLIKTRGQQVTLRCSPKSGHDTVSWYQQALGQGPQFIFQYYEEEERQRGNFPDRFSGHQFPNYSSELNVNALLLGDSALYLCASSLGGDTQYFGPGTRLTVL.

In this sample, this clone turned up a few times. V and J are TRBV29-1 and TRBJ2-1; 8 nucleotides line up with TRBD2. V trimming: 4 bases; J trimming: 5 bases; junction bases outside the gene matches: 7. Germline V gene lookup returns CDR1 SQVTM and CDR2 ANQGSEA. CDR3 length: 14 amino acids. Here the CDR3 reads CSVVRGLENNEQFF. DNA of the CDR3: TGCAGCGTTGTAAGGGGACTAGAGAACAATGAGCAGTTCTTC.

There are a few counts of this clone. The genes are TRBV30 and TRBJ2-7; D may match TRBD1 or TRBD2 (5 bases each). V lost 4 bases and J lost 0, with 13 bases in between. The CDR3 spans 14 residues. CDR1 GTSNPN and CDR2 SVGIG come from the germline V gene (reference sequence). CDR3 bases: TGTGCCTGGAAACCCGGGACGGCCTCCTACGAGCAGTACTTC. This codes for CAWKPGTASYEQYF.

This clone came up once. The gene calls are TRBV29-1 and TRBJ2-1, with 11 bases lining up with TRBD2. This CDR3 region has 15 residues. Unmatched junction bases numbered 9, after V lost 7 bases and J lost 4 bases. Per germline, CDR1 SQVTM and CDR2 ANQGSEA. This CDR3 reads CSAQGGLAAYNEQFF. CDR3 bases: TGCAGCGCGCAGGGGGGACTAGCGGCGTACAATGAGCAGTTCTTC.

Regarding this clone: Other DNA sequences in this sample translate to the same CDR3. This chain joins TRBV11-1 and TRBJ2-2; D might be TRBD2 (6 bases). Germline V lookup: CDR1 SGHAT, CDR2 FQDESV (reference sequence). V lost 7 bases, J lost 4 bases, and 16 bases lay in between. The CDR3 totals 15 residues. For the CDR3, the DNA is TGTGCCAGCACCGCATCAGGGAGGAGCACCGGGGAGCTGTTTTTT. Protein sequence: CASTASGRSTGELFF.

The rearrangement uses TRBV6-5 and TRBJ1-2; D is undetermined. The CDR3 has 15 amino acids. Germline CDR1 is MNHEY and CDR2 is SVGAGI. With 6 bases removed from V and 4 bases from J, the gap between germline ends came to 18 bases. The CDR3, as DNA: TGTGCCAGCAGCGGGGAGGAGTCCCCTGGCTATGGCTACACCTTC. Translated: CASSGEESPGYGYTF.

The chain has TRBV4-1 and TRBJ2-7; D is undetermined. Trimming removed 1 base at V and 7 bases at J, with 8 bases between. The CDR3 extends over 12 amino acids. The germline CDR1 and CDR2 sequences are MGHRA and YSYEKL. CDR3 loop: CASSQGSGEQYF. The CDR3 nucleotides are TGCGCCAGCAGCCAAGGGAGTGGGGAGCAGTACTTC.